Following are 10 T cell receptor beta chains from one sample sequenced in a study of blood T cell repertoires in COVID-19. Produced via immunoSEQ multiplex PCR; TCRdb's table is partial and in-frame only. The data show about 140,000 clones, more than 70% seen once. Sequences were obtained from peripheral blood. These TCRs come from a human donor in a cohort sampled during active COVID-19.

About this clone itself: Different DNA sequences within this sample yield the same CDR3. V usage is TRBV20-1 and J usage is TRBJ1-1; no clear D. Germline-derived CDR1 and CDR2 are DFQATT and SNEGSKA (reference sequence). V lost 6 bases and J lost 1, with 6 bases in between. This CDR3 contains 11 residues. The CDR3 nucleotides read TGCAGTGCGAGACAGAACACTGAAGCTTTCTTT. Amino acid sequence: CSARQNTEAFF.

The chain links TRBV7-3 to TRBJ2-1, with D unresolved. Looked up from germline, CDR1 is SGHTA and CDR2 is FQGTGA. Between the trimmed V and J ends, which lost 2 bases and 16 bases, there was a span of 18 bases. CDR3 length: 13 amino acids. CDR3 amino acids: CASSLSLLSGKFF. The CDR3 DNA reads TGTGCCAGCAGCTTATCGTTATTGTCAGGAAAATTCTTC.

The chain recombines TRBV10-3 with TRBJ2-2; 9 bases map to TRBD1. There are 16 residues in the CDR3. With V trimmed by 4 bases and J by 4 bases, 7 bases remained unmatched. The germline CDR1 and CDR2 sequences are ENHRY and SYGVKD. The chain's CDR3 is CAISGTPGQGTGELFF. The CDR3 region has the DNA TGTGCCATCAGTGGGACGCCGGGACAGGGCACCGGGGAGCTGTTTTTT.

The gene calls are TRBV19 and TRBJ1-2, with D tentatively TRBD1 (5 bases). Germline values: CDR1 LNHDA, CDR2 SQIVND (reference sequence). V lost 8 bases to trimming and J lost 2 bases, with 15 bases between them. This CDR3 is 14 amino acids long. The CDR3, as DNA: TGTGCCAGTCGTTCTGGCGGGGGGAACTATGGCTACACCTTC. As protein: CASRSGGGNYGYTF. Combining the CDR3 with reference TRBV19 and TRBJ1-2 gives the whole variable domain DGGITQSPKYLFRKEGQNVTLSCEQNLNHDAMYWYRQDPGQGLRLIYYSQIVNDFQKGDIAEGYSVSREKKESFPLTVTSAQKNPTAFYLCASRSGGGNYGYTFGSGTRLTVV.

V and J are TRBV30 and TRBJ2-5, with D tentatively TRBD2 (6 bases). CDR1 is GTSNPN, CDR2 SVGIG, per germline (reference sequence). Trimming took off 4 bases at V and 5 bases at J, with 14 bases between the two ends. This CDR3 has 13 amino acids. CDR3: CAWKSRGRETQYF. In nucleotides, the CDR3 is TGTGCCTGGAAGAGTCGGGGGAGGGAGACCCAGTACTTC.

CDR3 in amino acids: CASSQGTGAPGYGYTF. The CDR3 nucleotides read TGCGCCAGCAGCCAGGGGACAGGGGCCCCAGGCTATGGCTACACCTTC. J is TRBJ1-2 and V is TRBV5-1; 10 positions match TRBD1. V trimming: 4 bases; J trimming: 4 bases; junction bases outside the gene matches: 10. The CDR3 covers 16 residues. Germline V gene sequence: CDR1 SGHRS, CDR2 YFSETQ.

The rearrangement links TRBV5-4 to TRBJ2-2; D might be TRBD2 (6 bases). CDR1 is SGHNT, CDR2 YYREEE, per germline (reference sequence). The CDR3 sequence is 16 residues long. Trimming shortened V by 4 bases and J by 2 bases, and 15 bases separated the two germline ends. CDR3 protein: CASSTIAVSNTGELFF. The CDR3 nucleotides are TGTGCCAGCAGCACTATAGCGGTCTCAAACACCGGGGAGCTGTTTTTT.

The rearrangement joins TRBV6-5 to TRBJ2-1, with D perhaps TRBD2 (6 bases). The CDR3 is 12 amino acids. Trimming took off 10 bases at V and 9 bases at J, with 16 bases between the two ends. From germline, CDR1 is MNHEY and CDR2 SVGAGI. As DNA, the CDR3 is TGTGCCACCGAGGACCGAGCGGGTGAGCAGTTCTTC. The encoded protein is CATEDRAGEQFF.

This clone came up once. The V call is TRBV5-1, the J call TRBJ2-3; TRBD1 aligns across 9 bases. This CDR3 has 15 residues. The J segment lost 5 bases and the V segment lost 4 bases, leaving 8 bases of the junction unmatched. CDR1 and CDR2 from the germline V gene are SGHRS and YFSETQ. CDR3 DNA: TGCGCCAGCAGCGGGGGACAGGGCCCTCAAGATACGCAGTATTTT. Translated, it gives CASSGGQGPQDTQYF.

The chain uses TRBV18 and TRBJ1-4; D is ambiguous. The CDR3 covers 16 residues. Germline V gene data show CDR1 as KGHSH and CDR2 as LQKENI. V was shortened by 3 bases and J by 9 bases, with 20 bases between the two germline ends. In nucleotides, the CDR3 is TGTGCCAGCTCACCCTCGGGTGGGAGGGTGCTTCAAAAACTGTTTTTT. This encodes CASSPSGGRVLQKLFF.